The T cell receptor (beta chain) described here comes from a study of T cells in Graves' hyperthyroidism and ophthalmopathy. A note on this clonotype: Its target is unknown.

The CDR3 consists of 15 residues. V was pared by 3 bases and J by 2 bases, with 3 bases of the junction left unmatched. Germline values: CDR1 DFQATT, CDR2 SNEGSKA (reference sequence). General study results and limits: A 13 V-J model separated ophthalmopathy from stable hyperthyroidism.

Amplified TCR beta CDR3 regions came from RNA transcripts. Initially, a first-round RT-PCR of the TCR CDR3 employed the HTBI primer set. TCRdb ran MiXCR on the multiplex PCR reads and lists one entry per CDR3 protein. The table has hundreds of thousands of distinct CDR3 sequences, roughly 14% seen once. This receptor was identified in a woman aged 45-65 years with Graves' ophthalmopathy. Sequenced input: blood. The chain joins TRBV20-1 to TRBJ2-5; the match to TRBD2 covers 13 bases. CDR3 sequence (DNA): TGCAGTGCTAGCATACTAGCGGGAGGGCAAGAGACCCAGTACTTC. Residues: CSASILAGGQETQYF.